These 6 T cell receptor beta chains originate from one sample sequenced in a study of blood T cell repertoires in COVID-19. Here immunoSEQ multiplex PCR was the method, and the copy in TCRdb shows in-frame clones only, minus some. Of over 150,000 clones detected, approximately 90% appear once; the ten largest clones hold 3.9%. The sequenced sample consisted of peripheral blood. The origin of the receptors is a woman aged 60-70 years who had recovered from COVID-19.

The J gene is TRBJ2-5, the V gene TRBV5-1, with TRBD2 matching 7 bases. The ends lost 1 base at V and 5 bases at J; junction bases unmatched: 11. Germline CDR1 is SGHRS and CDR2 is YFSETQ. The CDR3 has 16 residues. The chain's CDR3 is CASSLNLAAQRETQYF. The CDR3 coding sequence is TGCGCCAGCAGCTTGAACCTAGCGGCACAAAGGGAGACCCAGTACTTC.

This chain links TRBV6-6 with TRBJ1-6; no firm D call. The germline V gene has CDR1 MNHNY and CDR2 SVGAGI (reference sequence). Trimming removed 6 bases at V and 6 bases at J, with 9 bases between. This CDR3 region has 13 residues. The CDR3 loop reads CASSWESNSPLHF. CDR3 coding DNA: TGTGCCAGCAGCTGGGAGAGTAATTCACCCCTCCACTTT.

The chain combines TRBV7-2 with TRBJ2-3; TRBD2 matches at 9 bases. With 5 bases clipped from V and 2 bases from J, the junction kept 8 bases outside the gene matches. Germline V gives CDR1 SGHTA, CDR2 FQGNSA. The CDR3 contains 16 residues. Here the CDR3 DNA reads TGTGCCAGCAGCCTCCAGACTAGCGGACCCACAGATACGCAGTATTTT. Protein sequence: CASSLQTSGPTDTQYF.

The V gene is TRBV5-4, the J gene TRBJ2-5, with 11 bases fitting TRBD2. With V trimmed by 0 bases and J by 5 bases, 3 bases remained unmatched. The CDR3 consists of 15 residues. From germline, CDR1 is SGHNT and CDR2 YYREEE (reference sequence). The CDR3 region is CASSLASSGGETQYF. The CDR3 nucleotides read TGTGCCAGCAGCTTGGCCTCTAGCGGGGGGGAGACCCAGTACTTC.

The chain couples TRBV4-1 to TRBJ2-7, with TRBD2 identical over 10 bases. The CDR3 runs to 16 residues. Unmatched junction bases numbered 8, after V lost 0 bases and J lost 6 bases. Germline V gene lookup returns CDR1 MGHRA and CDR2 YSYEKL. The CDR3 bases are TGCGCCAGCAGCCAAGATGTCCGAGCGGGGGGGCGCGAGCAGTACTTC. It yields the protein CASSQDVRAGGREQYF.

This chain joins TRBV30 and TRBJ2-1, with 12 bases that match TRBD1. Looked up from germline, CDR1 is GTSNPN and CDR2 is SVGIG (reference sequence). This CDR3 contains 14 residues. After removal of 4 bases from V and 10 bases from J, the junction contained 8 bases not matched to a gene. The CDR3 DNA reads as TGTGCCTGGACCTACCGGGACAGGGGGCGGGAGCAGTTCTTC. It translates to CAWTYRDRGREQFF.